This is a list of T cell receptor beta chains from one sample in a study of blood T cell repertoires in COVID-19. Assay used: immunoSEQ multiplex PCR; TCRdb lists only in-frame clones, some missing. Of fewer than 250,000 clones in the sample, roughly 80% were seen once. Sequencing used peripheral blood. All receptors come from a man in his thirties or forties with active or convalescent COVID-19. CDR3s include the opening cysteine and the closing phenylalanine or tryptophan. The D gene is left open where the match is weak. Size is omitted from some rows. Given values are once, few, many or a class for expanded clones.

d_call	v_call	j_call	clone_size	cdr3_nt	cdr3_aa
TRBD1	TRBV5-1	TRBJ2-5	NA	TGCGCCAGCAGCCCCACGGACAGGCAAGAGACCCAGTACTTC	CASSPTDRQETQYF
NA	TRBV6-5	TRBJ2-6	NA	TGTGCCAGCACCACCACCGGGACTGGGGCCAACGTCCTGACTTTC	CASTTTGTGANVLTF
TRBD1	TRBV19	TRBJ1-2	NA	TGTGCCAGTAGTATTACGGGACAGGGGGCCCCCCTCTATGGCTACACCTTC	CASSITGQGAPLYGYTF
TRBD1	TRBV5-4	TRBJ2-1	NA	TGTGCCAGCAGACCCTCTTCCGGGACAGGCTCCTACAATGAGCAGTTCTTC	CASRPSSGTGSYNEQFF
TRBD1	TRBV14	TRBJ2-3	NA	TGTGCCAGCAGCCGACAACTCACAGGGGTAGATACGCAGTATTTT	CASSRQLTGVDTQYF
NA	TRBV7-2	TRBJ2-7	NA	TGTGCCAGCAGCTTAGAGCCAAGGCGCCGGGACTTGGGAGAGCAGTACTTC	CASSLEPRRRDLGEQYF
NA	TRBV29-1	TRBJ1-2	NA	TGCAGCGTCTGGACAGCAAACTATGGCTACACCTTC	CSVWTANYGYTF
NA	TRBV12-3/TRBV12-4	TRBJ1-4	NA	TGTGCCAGCAGCCGGGGACTTAATGAAAAACTGTTTTTT	CASSRGLNEKLFF
TRBD1	TRBV30	TRBJ1-6	NA	TGTGCCTGGAGAGGGGGCCTGAGCTCCTATAATTCACCCCTCCACTTT	CAWRGGLSSYNSPLHF
NA	TRBV4-1	TRBJ2-4	NA	TGCGCCAGCAGCCAACTGGGCCCTCAGTACTTC	CASSQLGPQYF
TRBD1	TRBV18	TRBJ2-5	NA	TGTGCCAGCTCACCCCAACAGGGGGAAGGGGAGACCCAGTACTTC	CASSPQQGEGETQYF
TRBD1	TRBV9	TRBJ2-1	NA	TGTGCCAGCAGCGTAGGAATTCCTACAGGGGGTGAGCAGTTCTTC	CASSVGIPTGGEQFF
NA	TRBV28	TRBJ2-2	NA	TGTGCCAGCAGCCTTCCCTCGACAGGGAACACCGGGGAGCTGTTTTTT	CASSLPSTGNTGELFF
NA	TRBV18	TRBJ2-7	NA	TGTGCCAGCTCACCGGACGGGACAACCTACGAGCAGTACTTC	CASSPDGTTYEQYF
TRBD1	TRBV6-4	TRBJ2-1	NA	TGTGCCAGAAGACAGGGCACTACGATCTACAATGAGCAGTTCTTC	CARRQGTTIYNEQFF
NA	TRBV6-5	TRBJ1-5	NA	TGTGCCAGCAGTTCCGGCAGGACAAATCAGCCCCAGCATTTT	CASSSGRTNQPQHF
TRBD1	TRBV2	TRBJ1-1	once	TGTGCCAGCAGTGAAGGACAGGGGGACACTGAAGCTTTCTTT	CASSEGQGDTEAFF
TRBD2	TRBV29-1	TRBJ2-7	NA	TGCAGCGTTGAGGCTCCGGGGCTAGCGGACCATACCTACGAGCAGTACTTC	CSVEAPGLADHTYEQYF
TRBD2	TRBV7-3	TRBJ2-7	NA	TGTGCCAGCAGCTTAAATCCCGCTAGCGGGAGTTACGAGCAGTACTTC	CASSLNPASGSYEQYF
TRBD2	TRBV2	TRBJ2-7	NA	TGTGCCAGCACAAGGACCGGCGGGGGGTACGAGCAGTACTTC	CASTRTGGGYEQYF
NA	TRBV3-1/TRBV3-2	TRBJ2-1	NA	TGTGCCAGCAGGGACGCGGGACTGGGCAATGAGCAGTTCTTC	CASRDAGLGNEQFF
TRBD1	TRBV7-9	TRBJ1-1	NA	TGTGCCAGCAGCGAGACAGGGGGTGAAGCTTTCTTT	CASSETGGEAFF
NA	TRBV11-2	TRBJ1-3	NA	TGTGCCAGCAGCCAGGGTCGGAAGCAGAACACCATATATTTT	CASSQGRKQNTIYF
NA	TRBV29-1	TRBJ1-2	few	TGCAGCGTTGAGGGGCGGAACTATGGCTACACCTTC	CSVEGRNYGYTF
NA	TRBV27	TRBJ1-6	NA	TGTGCCAGCAGATCGCGTAACCGAGACTCCTATAATTCACCCCTCCACTTT	CASRSRNRDSYNSPLHF
TRBD1	TRBV6-2/TRBV6-3	TRBJ2-1	NA	TGTGCCAGCAGCCGCGAGGACAGGGTACGCAATGAGCAGTTCTTC	CASSREDRVRNEQFF
TRBD1	TRBV2	TRBJ2-7	NA	TGTGCCAGCAGCCGGGACAGGGGCGCCTACGAGCAGTACTTC	CASSRDRGAYEQYF
TRBD2	TRBV7-9	TRBJ2-7	NA	TGTGCCAGCAGCCCCGGGACTAGCGGGGGGGCCCTCTTTGGGGAGCAGTACTTC	CASSPGTSGGALFGEQYF
NA	TRBV27	TRBJ2-1	NA	TGTGCCAGCAAGGCGGATAGTGCGCGCCGGCTAAGCGAGCAGTTCTTC	CASKADSARRLSEQFF
NA	TRBV7-3	TRBJ2-2	once	TGTGCCAGCAGCTTAGACACCCTGGCCGGGGAGCTGTTTTTT	CASSLDTLAGELFF
NA	TRBV30	TRBJ1-5	few	TGTGCCTGGAGTCTGGGGGGTAATCAGCCCCAGCATTTT	CAWSLGGNQPQHF
TRBD1	TRBV7-2	TRBJ2-5	NA	TGTGCCAGCAGCTCAGGACAGGGAGAGACCCAGTACTTC	CASSSGQGETQYF
NA	TRBV5-1	TRBJ2-3	NA	TGCGCCAGCAGCGGGACACCGGGACGGACAGATACGCAGTATTTT	CASSGTPGRTDTQYF
NA	TRBV5-4	TRBJ2-5	NA	TGTGCCAGCAGCTTCGCCGACTCCGGTAGGGAGACCCAGTACTTC	CASSFADSGRETQYF
TRBD2	TRBV28	TRBJ2-3	NA	TGTGCCAGCAGTTCGACTAGCGGGAGGGCCCCAGATACGCAGTATTTT	CASSSTSGRAPDTQYF
NA	TRBV9	TRBJ2-3	NA	TGTGCCAGCAGCCGCTTCGACCGGCTATCTCGGGAGAGGTGGACAGATACGCAGTATTTT	CASSRFDRLSRERWTDTQYF
NA	TRBV7-2	TRBJ1-6	NA	TGTGCCAGCAGCCCTCGGACAGATCGTGGGTCACCCCTCCACTTT	CASSPRTDRGSPLHF
TRBD2	TRBV7-9	TRBJ2-7	many	TGTGCCAGCAGCTTAAATGTAGCGGGAGTGGGGGAGCAGTACTTC	CASSLNVAGVGEQYF
NA	TRBV6-5	TRBJ2-1	NA	TGTGCCAGCAGTTACATCGGGTACAATGAGCAGTTCTTC	CASSYIGYNEQFF
NA	TRBV9	TRBJ1-1	NA	TGTGCCAGCAGCGTAGGGGGGGTAAACACTGAAGCTTTCTTT	CASSVGGVNTEAFF
TRBD1	TRBV6-6	TRBJ1-2	NA	TGTGCCAGCACCCCATCCCCAGGGGGCTTATATGGCTACACCTTC	CASTPSPGGLYGYTF
TRBD2	TRBV10-3	TRBJ2-3	NA	TGTGCCATCAGTGAAGGGACTAGCGGGAGGGGGGGCACAGATACGCAGTATTTT	CAISEGTSGRGGTDTQYF
TRBD1	TRBV4-1	TRBJ1-1	NA	TGCGCCAGCAGCCAAGAGGGCCCGAACAGGGGGACTGAAGCTTTCTTT	CASSQEGPNRGTEAFF
NA	TRBV3-1/TRBV3-2	TRBJ1-1	NA	TGTGCCAGCAGCCAACGGGGAAGTCGTGGCACTGAAGCTTTCTTT	CASSQRGSRGTEAFF
NA	TRBV5-1	TRBJ2-5	NA	TGCGCCAGCAGCTTGACCCCAAGACTAGGTCGGGGAGAGACCCAGTACTTC	CASSLTPRLGRGETQYF
TRBD1	TRBV12-5	TRBJ1-1	NA	TGTGCTAGTGCCCTAGGGGGCCAGAACACTGAAGCTTTCTTT	CASALGGQNTEAFF
TRBD2	TRBV28	TRBJ2-1	NA	TGTGCCAGCAGACTCCGTGGAGCGGGAGGGTTGGATGAGCAGTTCTTC	CASRLRGAGGLDEQFF
NA	TRBV6-1	TRBJ2-1	NA	TGTGCCAGCAGTGGGGGGTGGGCAGGGAGGTACAATGAGCAGTTCTTC	CASSGGWAGRYNEQFF
TRBD2	TRBV9	TRBJ2-5	once	TGTGCCAGCAGCGTAGCGGGAGGGAAGGTCGAGACCCAGTACTTC	CASSVAGGKVETQYF
TRBD2	TRBV7-9	TRBJ2-1	NA	TGTGCCAGCAGCTTAATCCTAGCGGGAGATGTTGAGCAGTTCTTC	CASSLILAGDVEQFF
NA	TRBV6-6	TRBJ1-6	NA	TGTGCCAGCAGTTACGGGGCCGAGTCACCCCTCCACTTT	CASSYGAESPLHF
NA	TRBV19	TRBJ1-5	NA	TGTGCCAGTAGTATAGTCCCGAATCAGCCCCAGCATTTT	CASSIVPNQPQHF
NA	TRBV19	TRBJ2-5	NA	TGTGCCAGTAGAACTCCAAGGACTAACCAAGAGACCCAGTACTTC	CASRTPRTNQETQYF
NA	TRBV4-3	TRBJ1-4	NA	TGCGCCAGCAGCCAAGGACCGCAGGGGATGAATGAAAAACTGTTTTTT	CASSQGPQGMNEKLFF
NA	TRBV28	TRBJ1-1	NA	TGTGCCAGCAGCCCGACAGCTTTGAACACTGAAGCTTTCTTT	CASSPTALNTEAFF
NA	TRBV30	TRBJ2-6	NA	TGTGCCTGGACACAGTTCTCTGGGGCCAACGTCCTGACTTTC	CAWTQFSGANVLTF
NA	TRBV7-5	TRBJ1-1	NA	TGTGTCAGAAGTCTCACGGGGGACACTGAAGCTTTCTTT	CVRSLTGDTEAFF
TRBD1	TRBV18	TRBJ1-1	NA	TGTGCCAGTCATACAGGGGGAACTGAAGCTTTCTTT	CASHTGGTEAFF